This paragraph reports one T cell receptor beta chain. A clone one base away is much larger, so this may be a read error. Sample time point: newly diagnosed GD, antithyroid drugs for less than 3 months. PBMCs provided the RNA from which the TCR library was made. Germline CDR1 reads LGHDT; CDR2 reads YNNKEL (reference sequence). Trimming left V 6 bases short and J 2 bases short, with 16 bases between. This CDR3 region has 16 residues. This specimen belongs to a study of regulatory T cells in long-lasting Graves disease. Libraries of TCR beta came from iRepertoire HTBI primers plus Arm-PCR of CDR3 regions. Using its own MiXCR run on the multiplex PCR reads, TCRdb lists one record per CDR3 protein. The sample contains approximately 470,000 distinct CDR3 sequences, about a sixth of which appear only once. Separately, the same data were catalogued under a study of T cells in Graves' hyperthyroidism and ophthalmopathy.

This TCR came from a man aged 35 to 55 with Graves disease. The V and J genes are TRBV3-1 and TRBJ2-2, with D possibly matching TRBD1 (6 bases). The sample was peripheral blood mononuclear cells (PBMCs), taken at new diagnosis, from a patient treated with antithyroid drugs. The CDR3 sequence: CASRPARGRNTGELFF. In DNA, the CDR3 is TGTGCCAGCAGGCCGGCCAGGGGCCGCAACACCGGGGAGCTGTTTTTT.